This entry lists 10 T cell receptor beta chains sequenced from one sample in a study of cytomegalovirus exposure and HLA in healthy donors. Profiled with immunoSEQ multiplex PCR; TCRdb holds only in-frame clones, not every one. The sample contains around 200,000 clones, 88% of which appear only once. What was sequenced was PBMCs. The receptors come from a woman younger than 30 in good health and CMV-seronegative.

Here the CDR3 DNA reads TGTGCCAGCAGGCCGGGACAGGGGAGTGGGGCCAACGTCCTGACTTTC. Protein sequence: CASRPGQGSGANVLTF. V usage is TRBV2 and J usage is TRBJ2-6, with 10 bases aligning to TRBD1. The CDR3 consists of 16 residues. Germline values: CDR1 SNHLY, CDR2 FYNNEI. V lost 6 bases, J lost 3 bases, and 5 bases stayed unmatched.

The chain links TRBV29-1 to TRBJ2-1; 11 bases match TRBD2. Germline loops: CDR1 SQVTM, CDR2 ANQGSEA. The J segment lost 7 bases and the V segment lost 2 bases, leaving 1 base of the junction unmatched. This CDR3 is 13 amino acids long. This chain's CDR3 is CSVETSGRNEQFF. The CDR3 DNA reads as TGCAGCGTTGAAACTAGCGGGAGAAATGAGCAGTTCTTC.

The rearrangement links TRBV2 to TRBJ2-1; 8 bases line up with TRBD2. CDR1 and CDR2 from the germline V gene are SNHLY and FYNNEI. The length of the CDR3 is 15 residues. The junction had 11 bases not matched to a gene; V was cut back by 5 bases and J by 8 bases. The CDR3 coding sequence is TGTGCCAGCAGTCTACAACCGGGACTAGGATATGAGCAGTTCTTC. It yields the protein CASSLQPGLGYEQFF. The variable domain in full, with the rest retrieved from reference TRBV2 and TRBJ2-1, is EPEVTQTPSHQVTQMGQEVILRCVPISNHLYFYWYRQILGQKVEFLVSFYNNEISEKSEIFDDQFSVERPDGSNFTLKIRSTKLEDSAMYFCASSLQPGLGYEQFFGPGTRLTVL.

In its sample, this clone was seen once. The V call is TRBV6-1, the J call TRBJ2-7, with TRBD2 identical over 8 bases. The CDR3 extends over 15 amino acids. Germline V gives CDR1 MNHNS, CDR2 SASEGT. With V trimmed by 4 bases and J by 1 base, 6 bases remained unmatched. Here the CDR3 reads CASSAPSGSSYEQYF. For the CDR3, the DNA is TGTGCCAGCAGTGCCCCCAGCGGGAGTTCCTACGAGCAGTACTTC.

The chain couples TRBV28 to TRBJ1-2; 7 bases agree with TRBD1. This CDR3 is built from 16 residues. Germline V lookup: CDR1 MDHEN, CDR2 SYDVKM. After removal of 7 bases from V and 7 bases from J, the junction contained 18 bases not matched to a gene. Here the CDR3 DNA reads TGTGCCAGCATCTCTACCCCCACCAGCAGGGGGTCTGGCTACACCTTC. Translation gives CASISTPTSRGSGYTF.

This clone has a single count. This chain links TRBV27 with TRBJ2-3; D perhaps matches TRBD1 (6 bases). V was pared by 6 bases and J by 4 bases, with 17 bases between. CDR3 length: 15 amino acids. Looked up from germline, CDR1 is MNHEY and CDR2 is SMNVEV (reference sequence). The CDR3 here is CASSFTGYGADTQYF. For the CDR3, the DNA is TGTGCCAGCAGCTTTACAGGGTACGGGGCAGATACGCAGTATTTT.

The V and J genes are TRBV28 and TRBJ2-7; possibly TRBD2 for D (6 bases). This CDR3 region has 15 residues. The germline gives CDR1 MDHEN, CDR2 SYDVKM. V was clipped by 6 bases and J by 2 bases, with 17 bases between them. CDR3 protein: CASSPGAGLTYEQYF. Here the CDR3 DNA reads TGTGCCAGCAGCCCCGGGGCGGGACTTACCTACGAGCAGTACTTC.

The rearrangement uses TRBV19 and TRBJ2-7; 11 bases match TRBD2. This CDR3 contains 14 residues. With V trimmed by 6 bases and J by 3 bases, 4 bases remained unmatched. Germline CDR1 reads LNHDA; CDR2 reads SQIVND (reference sequence). CDR3 bases: TGTGCCAGTAGACAACTAGCGGGAGACTACGAGCAGTACTTC. Its protein product is CASRQLAGDYEQYF. The complete variable domain, with remaining parts taken from reference TRBV19 and TRBJ2-7, reads DGGITQSPKYLFRKEGQNVTLSCEQNLNHDAMYWYRQDPGQGLRLIYYSQIVNDFQKGDIAEGYSVSREKKESFPLTVTSAQKNPTAFYLCASRQLAGDYEQYFGPGTRLTVT.

The rearrangement joins TRBV7-8 to TRBJ2-7; 10 bases align to TRBD1. The J segment lost 5 bases and the V segment lost 4 bases, leaving 5 bases of the junction unmatched. CDR3 length: 14 amino acids. The germline CDR1 and CDR2 sequences are SGHVS and FQNEAQ. The CDR3 coding sequence is TGTGCCAGCAGCTCGGGACAGGGGAGCAACGAGCAGTACTTC. It is translated as CASSSGQGSNEQYF. Full variable domain (rest looked up from reference TRBV7-8 and TRBJ2-7): GAGVSQSPRYKVAKRGQDVALRCDPISGHVSLFWYQQALGQGPEFLTYFQNEAQLDKSGLPSDRFFAERPEGSVSTLKIQRTQQEDSAVYLCASSSGQGSNEQYFGPGTRLTVT.

This sequence joins TRBV2 and TRBJ2-7, with 9 nucleotides matching TRBD2. Germline V CDR1 and CDR2: SNHLY, FYNNEI. V shed 7 bases, J shed 7 bases, and the junction held 8 bases outside the gene matches. The CDR3 extends over 13 amino acids. The chain's CDR3 is CASTAGGGLEQYF. CDR3 DNA sequence: TGTGCCAGCACAGCGGGAGGTGGGCTGGAGCAGTACTTC.